These T cell receptor beta chains were read from a single sample in a study of technical replicates of blood from a handful of donors. The protocol was immunoSEQ multiplex PCR, while the TCRdb copy is restricted to in-frame clones and leaves out a portion. The table includes some 48,000 clones, approximately 95% detected once. The sample consisted of T cells isolated from PBMCs. The receptors originated from a human donor in good health. The CDR3 runs from the conserved cysteine through the conserved F or W. D genes are given only for firm matches. Size tells how often a clone was seen (once, few, many) or the class of an expanded clone, and some rows leave it out.

d_call,clone_size,j_call,v_call,cdr3_nt,cdr3_aa
TRBD1,.,TRBJ1-3,TRBV5-6,TGTGCCAGCAGCTTAGGGACAGCTGGAAACACCATATATTTT,CASSLGTAGNTIYF
.,.,TRBJ2-7,TRBV11-3,TGTGCCAGCAGCCTAAGCCAGGGGTCCCCCTACGAGCAGTACTTC,CASSLSQGSPYEQYF
.,.,TRBJ2-1,TRBV9,TGTGCCAGCAGCGTAGGGGGCGGGAATTATGAGCAGTTCTTC,CASSVGGGNYEQFF
.,.,TRBJ2-7,TRBV20-1,TGCAGTGCCCTGGACACCTACGAGCAGTACTTC,CSALDTYEQYF
.,.,TRBJ1-5,TRBV28,TGTGCCAGCAGTGGCCCCGGGGGGCCCCAGCATTTT,CASSGPGGPQHF
.,.,TRBJ1-2,TRBV6-5,TGTGCCAGCAGATTTACAGGGATCCACTATGGCTACACCTTC,CASRFTGIHYGYTF
TRBD2,.,TRBJ2-3,TRBV10-3,TGTGCCACCACTACGCAATCTAGCGGGAGTGATACGCAGTATTTT,CATTTQSSGSDTQYF
TRBD1,.,TRBJ2-7,TRBV5-1,TGCGCCAGCAGTACCTCCGGGACAGGTTTCAACGAGCAGTACTTC,CASSTSGTGFNEQYF
TRBD1,.,TRBJ2-7,TRBV5-1,TGCGCCAGCAGCTTAGGGGACAGCTCCTACGAGCAGTACTTC,CASSLGDSSYEQYF
TRBD2,.,TRBJ2-7,TRBV11-2,TGTGCCAGCAGCTACGGGACTAGCGGTTCCTACGAGCAGTACTTC,CASSYGTSGSYEQYF
TRBD1,.,TRBJ2-7,TRBV28,TGTGCCAGCAGCCCTCCGGGACAGGCAACCTACGAGCAGTACTTC,CASSPPGQATYEQYF
.,once,TRBJ2-2,TRBV5-1,TGCGCCAGCAGCTTGGTGGCAGGGAACACCGGGGAGCTGTTTTTT,CASSLVAGNTGELFF
TRBD1,.,TRBJ2-3,TRBV6-6,TGTGCCAGCAGTCACGGGACAGGGAGCACAGATACGCAGTATTTT,CASSHGTGSTDTQYF
.,once,TRBJ2-7,TRBV27,TGTGCCAGCAGTCTGACACCTGGCTCCTACGAGCAGTACTTC,CASSLTPGSYEQYF
TRBD1,.,TRBJ2-3,TRBV4-1,TGCGCCAGCAGCCAAGGGGACAGGCGAAGCACAGATACGCAGTATTTT,CASSQGDRRSTDTQYF
TRBD2,once,TRBJ2-3,TRBV4-3,TGCGCCAGCAGCCAGGGACTAGCGGGAAGAGATACGCAGTATTTT,CASSQGLAGRDTQYF
TRBD1,.,TRBJ1-1,TRBV28,TGTGCCAGCAGTTTAGCAGGGGGCTACACTGAAGCTTTCTTT,CASSLAGGYTEAFF
TRBD2,.,TRBJ2-3,TRBV7-9,TGTGCCAGCAGCTTAGACCTACTAGCGGGGATTTCGAGCACAGATACGCAGTATTTT,CASSLDLLAGISSTDTQYF
.,once,TRBJ1-4,TRBV11-2,TGTGCCAGCAGCTTAGACACGAGCGGAGCTAATGAAAAACTGTTTTTT,CASSLDTSGANEKLFF
.,.,TRBJ2-1,TRBV4-1,TGCGCCAGCAGCCAAGGCGCGACTAGCTCCTACAATGAGCAGTTCTTC,CASSQGATSSYNEQFF
TRBD2,.,TRBJ2-4,TRBV11-2,TGTGCCAGCAGCTTGCTAGCGGGAGGAAACATTCAGTACTTC,CASSLLAGGNIQYF
.,.,TRBJ2-1,TRBV7-3,TGTGCCAGCAGCTTAGGGCCGCCCTACAATGAGCAGTTCTTC,CASSLGPPYNEQFF
TRBD1,.,TRBJ1-2,TRBV9,TGTGCCAGCAGCTTCCGGGACAGATATGGCTACACCTTC,CASSFRDRYGYTF
.,.,TRBJ1-5,TRBV7-3,TGTGCCAGCAGCTTGGAGGCGAATCAGCCCCAGCATTTT,CASSLEANQPQHF